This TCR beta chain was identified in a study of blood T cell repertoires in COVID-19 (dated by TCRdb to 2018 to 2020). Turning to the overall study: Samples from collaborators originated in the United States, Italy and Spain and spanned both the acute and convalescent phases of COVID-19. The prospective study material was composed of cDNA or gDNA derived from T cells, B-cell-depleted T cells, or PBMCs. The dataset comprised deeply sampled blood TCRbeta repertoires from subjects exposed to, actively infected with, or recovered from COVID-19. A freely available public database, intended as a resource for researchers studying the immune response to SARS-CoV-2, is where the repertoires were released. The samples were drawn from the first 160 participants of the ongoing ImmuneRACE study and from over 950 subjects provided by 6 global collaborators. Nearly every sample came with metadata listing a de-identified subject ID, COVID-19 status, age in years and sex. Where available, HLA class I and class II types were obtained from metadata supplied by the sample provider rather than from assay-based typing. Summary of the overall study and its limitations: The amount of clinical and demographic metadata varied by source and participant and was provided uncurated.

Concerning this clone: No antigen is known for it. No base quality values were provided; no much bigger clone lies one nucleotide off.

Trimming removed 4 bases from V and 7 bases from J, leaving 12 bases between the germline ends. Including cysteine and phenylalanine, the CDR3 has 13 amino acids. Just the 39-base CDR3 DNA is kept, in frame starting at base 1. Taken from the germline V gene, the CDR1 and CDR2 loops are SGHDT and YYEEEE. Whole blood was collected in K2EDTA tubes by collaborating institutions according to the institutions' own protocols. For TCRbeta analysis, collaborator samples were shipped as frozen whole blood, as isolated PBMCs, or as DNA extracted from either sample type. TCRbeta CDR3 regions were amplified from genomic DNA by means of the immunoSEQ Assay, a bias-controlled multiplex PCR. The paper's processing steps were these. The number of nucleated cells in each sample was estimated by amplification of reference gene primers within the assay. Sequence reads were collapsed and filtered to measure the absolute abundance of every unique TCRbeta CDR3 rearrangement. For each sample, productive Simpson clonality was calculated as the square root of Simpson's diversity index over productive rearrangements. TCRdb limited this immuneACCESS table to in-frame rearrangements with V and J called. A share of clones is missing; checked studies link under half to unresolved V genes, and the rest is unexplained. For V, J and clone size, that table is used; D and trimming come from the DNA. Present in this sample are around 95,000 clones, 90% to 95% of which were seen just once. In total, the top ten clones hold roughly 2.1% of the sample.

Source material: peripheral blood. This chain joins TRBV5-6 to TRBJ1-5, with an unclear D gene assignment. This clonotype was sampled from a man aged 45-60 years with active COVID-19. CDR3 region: CASSASRNQPQHF. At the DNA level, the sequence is TGTGCCAGCAGCGCCAGTCGAAACCAGCCCCAGCATTTT.